This T cell receptor beta chain was captured in a study of OX40 agonist ivuxolimab in advanced cancers. Study-wide context: Patients received ivuxolimab, an intravenous treatment, every 2 weeks at 0.01 to 10 mg/kg.

Here immunoSEQ multiplex PCR was the method, and the copy in TCRdb shows in-frame clones only, minus some. This table has about 50,000 clones, about 93% appearing once. Germline V CDR1 and CDR2: MGHRA, YSYEKL. This CDR3 contains 14 residues. V dropped 3 bases and J dropped 10 bases, with 15 bases sitting between them. The rearrangement uses TRBV4-1 and TRBJ1-4; D uncertain. The starting material was CD4+ or CD8+ T cells sorted from blood, obtained in a trial of the OX40 agonist ivuxolimab. The receptor's source is an adult with an advanced solid tumor such as melanoma, head and neck, liver or kidney cancer. This CDR3 is CASSQLETTGKLFF. Written as DNA, the CDR3 is TGCGCCAGCAGCCAGCTCGAGACCACGGGAAAACTGTTTTTT.